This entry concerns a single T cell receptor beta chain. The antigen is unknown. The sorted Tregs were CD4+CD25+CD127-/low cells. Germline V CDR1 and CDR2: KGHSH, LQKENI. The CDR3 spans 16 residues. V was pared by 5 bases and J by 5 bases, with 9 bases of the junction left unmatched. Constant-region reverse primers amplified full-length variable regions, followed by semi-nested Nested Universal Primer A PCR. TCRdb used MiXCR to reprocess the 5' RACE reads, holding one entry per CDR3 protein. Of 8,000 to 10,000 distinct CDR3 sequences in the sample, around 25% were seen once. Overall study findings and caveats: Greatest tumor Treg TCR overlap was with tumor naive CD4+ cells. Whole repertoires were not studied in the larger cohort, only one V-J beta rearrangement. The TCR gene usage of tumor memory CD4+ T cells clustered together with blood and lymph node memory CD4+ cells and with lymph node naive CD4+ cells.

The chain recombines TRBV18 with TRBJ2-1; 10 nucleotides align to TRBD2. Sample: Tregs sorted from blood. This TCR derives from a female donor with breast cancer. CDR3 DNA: TGTGCCAGCTCAGCTGCTCTAGCGGGAGTAGACAATGAGCAGTTCTTC. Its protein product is CASSAALAGVDNEQFF.